The rows below give T cell receptor delta chains drawn from one sample of a study of gamma-delta T cells after stem cell transplantation. TCRdb applied CATT to the RT-PCR reads for clone calling. The sample contains 12,000 or so delta-chain clones, 1% to 1.5% of which appear only once. Source material: gamma-delta T cells. The receptor set was obtained from a human donor. It is not recorded whose cells these are; they may come from a transplant donor. Each CDR3 is given with its conserved first and last residue. D genes are given only for firm matches. Size values are once, few and many counts, or a class for expanded clones, and some rows have none.

j_call v_call clone_size d_call cdr3_aa cdr3_nt
TRDJ1 TRDV2 medium-sized TRDD3 CACDLLGDTDKLIF TGTGCCTGTGACTTACTGGGGGACACCGATAAACTCATCTTT
TRDJ1 TRDV2 many TRDD3 CACDPILGDPTRYTDKLIF TGTGCCTGTGACCCTATACTGGGGGACCCGACCCGATACACCGATAAACTCATCTTT
TRDJ1 TRDV2 medium-sized - CACDTVRGNTLYTDKLIF TGTGCCTGTGACACCGTTCGTGGAAATACATTGTACACCGATAAACTCATCTTT
TRDJ1 TRDV2 many TRDD3 CACDKLGDTDKLIF TGTGCCTGTGACAAGTTGGGGGATACGGATAAACTCATCTTT
TRDJ1 TRDV2 medium-sized TRDD3 CACDLVSLLGDLRNTDKLIF TGTGCCTGTGATCTTGTGAGCCTACTGGGGGACCTAAGGAACACCGATAAACTCATCTTT
TRDJ1 TRDV2 many TRDD3 CACDTITLGDKGADKLIF TGTGCCTGTGACACCATAACTCTGGGGGATAAGGGAGCCGATAAACTCATCTTT
TRDJ3 TRDV2 medium-sized - CACDTVLADTSWDTRQMFF TGTGCCTGTGACACAGTCCTGGCGGATACATCCTGGGACACCCGACAGATGTTTTTC
TRDJ1 TRDV2 medium-sized TRDD3 CACDAILLGMYTDKLIF TGTGCCTGTGACGCCATTTTACTGGGGATGTACACCGATAAACTCATCTTT
TRDJ3 TRDV2 medium-sized TRDD3 CACDTVGGSVSSWDTRQMFF TGTGCCTGTGACACCGTGGGGGGATCCGTAAGCTCCTGGGACACCCGACAGATGTTTTTC
TRDJ1 TRDV2 medium-sized TRDD3 CACDTVQLGDTTTGDKLIF TGTGCCTGTGACACCGTGCAGCTGGGGGATACGACTACAGGCGATAAACTCATCTTT
TRDJ1 TRDV2 - TRDD3 CACDTLLGDTRDSSGMYTDKLIF TGTGCCTGTGACACTCTACTGGGGGATACGCGTGATTCTAGCGGAATGTACACCGATAAACTCATCTTT
TRDJ1 TRDV2 medium-sized - CACDTLTRRTDKLIF TGTGCCTGTGACACTCTTACTCGTAGGACCGATAAACTCATCTTT
TRDJ1 TRDV2 - TRDD3 CACDSIVLGDYTDKLIF TGTGCCTGTGACTCCATCGTACTGGGGGATTACACCGATAAACTCATCTTT
TRDJ1 TRDV2 few TRDD3 CACDTVSPGGYTDKLIF TGTGCCTGTGACACCGTTTCTCCTGGGGGATACACCGACAAACTCATCTTT
TRDJ3 TRDV2 few TRDD3 CACDTLGDTLSWDTRQMFF TGTGCCTGTGACACGCTGGGGGATACCCTCTCCTGGGACACCCGACAGATGTTTTTC
TRDJ1 TRDV2 - TRDD3 CACDSILGDTRTDKLIF TGTGCCTGTGACTCTATACTGGGGGATACGCGCACCGATAAACTCATCTTT
TRDJ1 TRDV2 medium-sized TRDD3 CACDTIDRTGGTRYTDKLIF TGTGCCTGTGACACCATAGATAGAACTGGGGGCACGAGGTACACCGATAAACTCATCTTT
TRDJ1 TRDV2 medium-sized TRDD3 CACDTSFGPGGYSYTDKLIF TGTGCCTGTGACACCTCATTCGGACCTGGGGGATACTCTTACACCGATAAACTCATCTTT
TRDJ1 TRDV2 many - CACDPLSGGGSYTDKLIF TGTGCCTGTGACCCGCTGAGCGGGGGTGGCTCGTACACCGATAAACTCATCTTT
TRDJ1 TRDV2 few TRDD3 CACDHVLGDTRADKLIF TGTGCCTGTGACCATGTACTGGGGGATACGCGAGCCGATAAACTCATCTTT
TRDJ1 TRDV2 - TRDD3 CACDTGELGDTRTDKLIF TGTGCCTGTGACACTGGCGAGCTGGGGGATACGCGCACCGATAAACTCATCTTT
TRDJ1 TRDV2 large TRDD3 CACDTVLGATYTDKLIF TGTGCCTGTGACACCGTCCTGGGGGCTACCTACACCGATAAACTCATCTTT
TRDJ1 TRDV2 few TRDD3 CACVPLGEGRAGDTDKLTF TGTGCCTGTGTCCCACTGGGGGAAGGACGCGCGGGGGATACCGATAAACTCACCTTT
TRDJ3 TRDV2 few TRDD3 CARDKVDGGYAESSRDTRQMFF TGTGCCCGTGACAAGGTGGATGGGGGATACGCGGAAAGCTCCCGGGACACCCGACAGATGTTTTTC
TRDJ1 TRDV2 many - CACDTLNDGTEYTDKLIF TGTGCCTGTGACACCTTAAATGACGGGACCGAGTACACCGATAAACTCATCTTT
TRDJ1 TRDV2 few TRDD3 CACDKLLGDTDDKLIF TGTGCCTGTGACAAGCTACTGGGGGATACGGACGATAAACTCATCTTT
TRDJ1 TRDV2 - TRDD3 CACDLLLAGGYYTDKLIF TGTGCCTGTGATCTTCTACTGGCTGGGGGATATTACACCGATAAACTCATCTTT
TRDJ1 TRDV2 medium-sized TRDD3 CACDPLLLGDTLGTDKLIF TGTGCCTGTGACCCCCTATTACTGGGGGATACGCTAGGCACCGATAAACTCATCTTT
TRDJ1 TRDV2 - TRDD3 CACDIVFAGGRGTDKLIF TGTGCCTGTGACATCGTCTTTGCTGGGGGCCGGGGGACCGATAAACTCATCTTT
TRDJ1 TRDV2 - TRDD3 CACDTFPTGGLGTDKLIF TGTGCCTGCGACACTTTTCCAACTGGGGGCCTTGGGACCGATAAACTCATCTTT
TRDJ1 TRDV2 many TRDD3 CACDTVGDTGNGKLIF TGTGCCTGTGACACCGTGGGGGATACGGGCAACGGTAAACTCATCTTT
TRDJ1 TRDV2 - TRDD3 CACDPILGDKRTDKLIF TGTGCCTGTGACCCTATACTGGGGGATAAAAGGACCGATAAACTCATCTTT
TRDJ1 TRDV2 medium-sized TRDD3 CACDAVDRTGGTYTDKLIF TGTGCCTGTGACGCCGTAGATCGTACTGGGGGCACGTACACCGATAAACTCATCTTT
TRDJ1 TRDV2 few TRDD3 CACDTLLGDTRPDKLIF TGTGCCTGTGACACTCTACTGGGGGATACCCGCCCCGATAAACTCATCTTT
TRDJ1 TRDV2 few TRDD3 CACDTVGWGIRNPDKLIF TGTGCCTGTGACACCGTGGGCTGGGGGATACGAAATCCCGATAAACTCATCTTT
TRDJ1 TRDV2 many TRDD3 CACDTVGLGDRNDKLIF TGTGCCTGTGACACCGTGGGACTGGGGGATAGGAACGATAAACTCATCTTT
TRDJ1 TRDV2 many TRDD3 CACDTVPVTGGPYTDKLIF TGTGCCTGTGACACCGTCCCAGTTACTGGGGGACCGTACACCGATAAACTCATCTTT
TRDJ3 TRDV2 many TRDD3 CACDPTVPGGSSSWDTRQMFF TGTGCCTGTGACCCTACCGTCCCTGGGGGATCCAGCTCCTGGGACACCCGACAGATGTTTTTC
TRDJ3 TRDV2 many TRDD3 CACDTILGDTLWDTRQMFF TGTGCCTGTGACACAATACTGGGGGATACGCTCTGGGACACCCGACAGATGTTTTTC
TRDJ1 TRDV2 medium-sized TRDD3 CACERLGDTSGDKLIF TGTGCCTGCGAACGACTGGGGGATACGTCGGGCGATAAACTCATCTTT
TRDJ1 TRDV2 large - CACDTVGTTYTDKLIF TGTGCCTGTGACACCGTAGGGACAACTTACACCGATAAACTCATCTTT
TRDJ1 TRDV2 - TRDD3 CACVTLGDSHKLIF TGTGCCTGTGTCACCCTGGGGGATAGTCATAAACTCATCTTT
TRDJ3 TRDV2 - TRDD3 CACDTFPTGGRSWDTRQMFF TGTGCCTGTGACACTTTTCCAACTGGGGGACGCTCCTGGGACACCCGACAGATGTTTTTC
TRDJ1 TRDV2 - TRDD3 CACDTVLGSPYTDKLIF TGTGCCTGTGACACCGTACTGGGGAGCCCGTACACCGATAAACTCATCTTT